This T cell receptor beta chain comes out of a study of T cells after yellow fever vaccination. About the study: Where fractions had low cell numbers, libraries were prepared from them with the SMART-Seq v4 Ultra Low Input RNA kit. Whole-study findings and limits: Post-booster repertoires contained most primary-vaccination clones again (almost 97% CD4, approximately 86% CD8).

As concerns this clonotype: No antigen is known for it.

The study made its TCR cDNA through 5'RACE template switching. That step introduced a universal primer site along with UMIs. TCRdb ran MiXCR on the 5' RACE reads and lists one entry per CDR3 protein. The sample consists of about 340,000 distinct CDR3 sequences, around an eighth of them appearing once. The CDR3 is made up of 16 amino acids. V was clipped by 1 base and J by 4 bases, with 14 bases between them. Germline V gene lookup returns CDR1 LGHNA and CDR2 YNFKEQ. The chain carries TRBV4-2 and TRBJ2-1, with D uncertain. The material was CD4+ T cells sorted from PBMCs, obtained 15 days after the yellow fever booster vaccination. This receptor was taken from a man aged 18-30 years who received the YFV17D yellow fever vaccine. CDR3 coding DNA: TGTGCCAGCAGCCAAGGTCCTGGGGTCAATTACAATGAGCAGTTCTTC. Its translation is CASSQGPGVNYNEQFF.